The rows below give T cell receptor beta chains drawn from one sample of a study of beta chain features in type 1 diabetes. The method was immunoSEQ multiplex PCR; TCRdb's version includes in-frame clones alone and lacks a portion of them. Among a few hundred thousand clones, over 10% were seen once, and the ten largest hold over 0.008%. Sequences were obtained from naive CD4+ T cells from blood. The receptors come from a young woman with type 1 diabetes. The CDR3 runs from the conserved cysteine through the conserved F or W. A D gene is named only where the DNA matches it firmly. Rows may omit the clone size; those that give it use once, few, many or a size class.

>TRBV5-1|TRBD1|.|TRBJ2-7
TGCGCCAGCAGCGACAGGGGCAGGGAGCAGTACTTC
CASSDRGREQYF
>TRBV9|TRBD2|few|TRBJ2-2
TGTGCCAGCGGAATGGCGGGAGTGGCGAACACCGGGGAGCTGTTTTTT
CASGMAGVANTGELFF
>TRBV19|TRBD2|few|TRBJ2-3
TGTGCCAGTAGCCCCCGCGCGGGGGGAGCGGATACGCAGTATTTT
CASSPRAGGADTQYF
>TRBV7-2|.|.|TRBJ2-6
TGTGCCAGCAGCTTAGTTGGCACCAGCTCTGGGGCCAACGTCCTGACTTTC
CASSLVGTSSGANVLTF
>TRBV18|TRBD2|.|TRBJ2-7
TGTGCCAGCTCACCAACTAGCGGCTACGAGCAGTACTTC
CASSPTSGYEQYF
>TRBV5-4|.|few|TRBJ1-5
TGTGCCAGCACCGGACAGCCCAATCAGCCCCAGCATTTT
CASTGQPNQPQHF
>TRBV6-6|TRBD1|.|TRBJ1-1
TGTGCCATCGGGGGACAGGTTGAAGCTTTCTTT
CAIGGQVEAFF
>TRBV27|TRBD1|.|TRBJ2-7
TGTGCCAGCAGAAAATGGACAGGGGTTCGGGACGAGCAGTACTTC
CASRKWTGVRDEQYF
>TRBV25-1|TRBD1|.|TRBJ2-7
TGTGCCAGCAGTCCCCGACTGGGCCAGGGGGACTACGAGCAGTACTTC
CASSPRLGQGDYEQYF
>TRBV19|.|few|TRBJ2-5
TGTGCCAGTAGTAGGGCAGACCAAGAGACCCAGTACTTC
CASSRADQETQYF
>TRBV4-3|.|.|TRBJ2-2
TGCGCCAGCAGCCAAGATGGGCGGGGCCAAACCGGGGAGCTGTTTTTT
CASSQDGRGQTGELFF
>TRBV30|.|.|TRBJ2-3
TGTGCCTGGAGCCGAGGTGCAGATACGCAGTATTTT
CAWSRGADTQYF
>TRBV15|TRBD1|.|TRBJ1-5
TGTGCCACCAGCAGGGACAGGGTCCAGCCCCAGCATTTT
CATSRDRVQPQHF
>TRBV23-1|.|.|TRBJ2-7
TGCGCCAGCAGTCATGGCGGCTTCTCCTACGAGCAGTACTTC
CASSHGGFSYEQYF